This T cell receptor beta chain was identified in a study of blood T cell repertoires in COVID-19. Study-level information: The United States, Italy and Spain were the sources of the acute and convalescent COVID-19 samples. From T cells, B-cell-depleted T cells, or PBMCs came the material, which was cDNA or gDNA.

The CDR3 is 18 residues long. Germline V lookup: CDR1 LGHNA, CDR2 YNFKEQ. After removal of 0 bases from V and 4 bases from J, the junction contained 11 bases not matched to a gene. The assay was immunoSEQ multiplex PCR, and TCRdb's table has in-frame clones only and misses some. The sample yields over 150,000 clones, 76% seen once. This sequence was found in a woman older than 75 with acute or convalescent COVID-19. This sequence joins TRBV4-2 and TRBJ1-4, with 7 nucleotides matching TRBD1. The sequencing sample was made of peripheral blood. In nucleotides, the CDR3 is TGTGCCAGCAGCCAAGATCTACCCTTGGGACAGCGTAATGAAAAACTGTTTTTT. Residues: CASSQDLPLGQRNEKLFF.